What follows are 3 T cell receptor beta chains derived from one specimen sequenced in a study of T cells in Graves' hyperthyroidism and ophthalmopathy. Amplification yielded TCR beta CDR3 regions, with RNA transcripts as the source. HTBI primers were used for first-round RT-PCR of the TCR CDR3. TCRdb independently ran MiXCR on the multiplex PCR reads; one entry per CDR3 protein. The sample yields under 450,000 distinct CDR3 sequences, 15% to 18% seen once. The sample taken for sequencing was blood. The receptors here all came from a woman under 30 with Graves' hyperthyroidism.

The count of this clonotype is one. One base away lies a much larger clone, so this may be a sequencing read error. Here the CDR3 omits its conserved ending phenylalanine or tryptophan, so a read error is the likely source. The rearrangement joins TRBV10-3 to TRBJ2-7; a weak D match, TRBD2 (6 bases). The ends were cut back, 2 bases at V and 2 bases at J, with 13 bases in the middle. The CDR3 is 15 amino acids. Germline V gene lookup returns CDR1 ENHRY and CDR2 SYGVKD. The CDR3 coding sequence is TGTGCCATCAGTGAGGAGCTAGCGTCTACCTACGAGCAGTACCTC. It is translated as CAISEELASTYEQYL.

At least ten counts were recorded for this clonotype. This rearrangement joins TRBV7-8 to TRBJ1-1; D is unclear. V shed 0 bases and J shed 11 bases, with 10 bases lying between them. CDR3 size: 12 residues. Germline CDR1 reads SGHVS; CDR2 reads FQNEAQ. The CDR3 DNA reads TGTGCCAGCAGCTTAGCGCTGGGCAGGGCTTTCTTT. This gives the protein CASSLALGRAFF.

Points on this clonotype: This may stem from a read error, because a much larger clone lies one nucleotide away. The chain uses TRBV7-8 and TRBJ2-2; TRBD2 aligns across 7 bases. CDR1 is SGHVS and CDR2 is FQNEAQ in the germline V gene. The CDR3 has 15 residues. CDR3 in amino acids: CASRRASGPVGKLVF. CDR3 nucleotides: TGTGCCAGCAGGCGGGCTAGCGGCCCTGTTGGGAAGCTGGTTTTT.